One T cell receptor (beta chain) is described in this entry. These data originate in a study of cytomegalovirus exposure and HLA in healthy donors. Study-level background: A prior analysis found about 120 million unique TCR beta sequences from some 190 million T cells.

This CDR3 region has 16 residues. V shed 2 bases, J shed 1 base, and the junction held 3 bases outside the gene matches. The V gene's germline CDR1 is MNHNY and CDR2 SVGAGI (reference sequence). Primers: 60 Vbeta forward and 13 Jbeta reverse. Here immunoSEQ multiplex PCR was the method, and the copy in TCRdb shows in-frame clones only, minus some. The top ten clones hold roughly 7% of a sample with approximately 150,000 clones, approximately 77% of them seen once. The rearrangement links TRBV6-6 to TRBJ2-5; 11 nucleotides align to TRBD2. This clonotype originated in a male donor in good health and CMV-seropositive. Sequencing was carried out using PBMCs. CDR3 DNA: TGTGCCAGCAGTTACGCGACTAGCGGGATCCAAGAGACCCAGTACTTC. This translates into CASSYATSGIQETQYF.